This T cell receptor (beta chain) was recorded in a study of T cell changes during pregnancy in multiple sclerosis. Method: immunoSEQ multiplex PCR; TCRdb's copy keeps in-frame clones and lacks some. The table lists tens of thousands of clones, about 90% of them singletons. Germline V gene sequence: CDR1 LGHNA, CDR2 YNFKEQ. CDR3 length: 17 amino acids. The V gene lost 1 base and the J gene lost 7 bases, with 19 bases spanning the gap. This clone was detected only once. This TCR was sampled from a female donor in good health, enrolled as a control in a pregnancy study. The chain carries TRBV4-2 and TRBJ2-2; D possibly corresponds to TRBD2 (7 bases). The sample consisted of peripheral blood, taken in the first trimester of pregnancy. CDR3 sequence (DNA): TGTGCCAGCAGCCAAGTCGGGACCGGGGGGCTGAGCGGGGAGCTGTTTTTT. It is translated as CASSQVGTGGLSGELFF.